This T cell receptor (beta chain) was sequenced during a study of CXCR3-negative and CXCR3-positive naive CD8 T cells. Study observations and caveats: Memory cells diverged, while naive CXCR3-positive and CXCR3-negative cells had similar TRBV-TRBJ usage. Diversity ran similarly high across both naive subsets but far lower in memory CD8+ cells. After cryopreservation, expression of CXCR3 was partially reduced, and most assays were run with fresh PBMCs. The authors found comparable surface CD5 between naive subsets and inferred TCR strength from TRB CDR3 properties. Researchers report that CXCR3-positive naive cells carry more hydrophobic TRB CDR3s than CXCR3-negative naive cells.

TRB cDNA was prepared as libraries by UMI-labeled 5' RACE. Following a re-call of the 5' RACE reads, TCRdb has one entry per CDR3 protein and lacks DNA. The specimen's table records some 150,000 distinct CDR3 sequences. Worth noting for this clonotype: What it recognizes is unknown.

The sequencing sample was made of naive CXCR3+ CD8+ T cells from blood. Subset specified: CD45RO-CCR7+CD27+CD95- naive CD8+ T cells expressing CXCR3 (TNR3+). This TCR was recovered from a human donor in good health. Some clones in this sample may be carry-over from other donors' samples.

The CDR3 sequence is CSVVLDVSTGYASYEQYF. The rearrangement uses TRBV29-1 and TRBJ2-7; TCRdb picks TRBD1, but there is no DNA to check that call. The CDR3 is made up of 18 amino acids. The germline V gene has CDR1 SQVTM and CDR2 ANQGSEA.